A single sample gave rise to the 18 T cell receptor beta chains below, sequenced in a study of blood T cells in healthy people across ages. Primed by a sample-barcoded 5' primer and a J-beta primer mix, a second PCR proceeded for roughly 7 to 12 cycles. One entry per CDR3 protein results from TCRdb running MiXCR on the 5' RACE reads. The table records about 780,000 distinct CDR3 sequences, approximately 24% of them present only once. Separately, the same data were catalogued under a study of T cells of mothers and their children.

Sequences were obtained from blood. All receptors come from a boy younger than 18 in good health.

The rearrangement links TRBV2 to TRBJ1-1; no definite D call. V was shortened by 0 bases and J by 12 bases, with 14 bases between the two germline ends. CDR3 size: 13 residues. Germline values: CDR1 SNHLY, CDR2 FYNNEI. CDR3 nucleotides: TGTGCCAGCAGTGAAGCGACCATCTTCGGTACTTTCTTT. This codes for CASSEATIFGTFF.

A note on this clonotype: At one of its ends the junction is not consistent with the germline gene, which may arise from a read error. The genes are TRBV24-1 and TRBJ2-5, with 10 positions matching TRBD1. There are 16 residues in the CDR3. CDR1 is KGHDR, CDR2 SFDVKD, per germline. The CDR3 here is CATSALLTGGGETLYF. The CDR3 DNA reads as TGTGCCACCAGTGCCCTTCTGACAGGGGGCGGGGAGACCCTGTACTTC.

The V and J genes are TRBV28 and TRBJ1-2, with no clear D. Germline-derived CDR1 and CDR2 are MDHEN and SYDVKM. CDR3 length equals 14 residues. V was pared by 6 bases and J by 2 bases, with 13 bases between. The DNA of the CDR3 is TGTGCCAGCAGCCGTTGGACGGAGAACTATGGCTACACCTTC. It is translated as CASSRWTENYGYTF.

J is TRBJ2-5 and V is TRBV7-9; TRBD2 is a possible D gene (5 bases). The DNA end is more similar to TRBJ2-7, so the J call may be wrong. Germline CDR1 is SEHNR and CDR2 is FQNEAQ (reference sequence). The CDR3 length is 14 residues. The CDR3 DNA sequence: TGTGCCAGCAGCTCCGGGGTCGGAGACTACGAGCAGTACTTC. The encoded protein is CASSSGVGDYEQYF.

V gene TRBV7-9 combines with J gene TRBJ1-3; D gene uncertain. Germline V gene lookup returns CDR1 SEHNR and CDR2 FQNEAQ (reference sequence). Trimming removed 5 bases from V and 5 bases from J, with 7 bases in between. The length of the CDR3 is 12 residues. The CDR3 reads CASSQQRNTIYF. In nucleotides, the CDR3 is TGTGCCAGCAGCCAGCAGAGAAACACCATATATTTT.

This chain joins TRBV20-1 and TRBJ2-3; D may match TRBD1 or TRBD2 (6 bases each). Germline V lookup: CDR1 DFQATT, CDR2 SNEGSKA (reference sequence). V was trimmed by 0 bases and J by 2 bases, leaving 24 bases between them. The length of the CDR3 is 19 residues. CDR3 sequence: CSARDSTLGGPGTTDTQYF. DNA of the CDR3: TGCAGTGCTAGAGATAGTACGTTAGGGGGGCCAGGTACCACAGATACGCAGTATTTT.

Notes on this clonotype: The junction departs from germline at one end; a sequencing error may be responsible. The chain joins TRBV20-1 to TRBJ2-3; 9 nucleotides line up with TRBD1. The CDR3 contains 17 residues. The V gene's germline CDR1 is DFQATT and CDR2 SNEGSKA (reference sequence). DNA of the CDR3: TGCAGTGCTAGCCCGGGACAGGGTGTACTCCGCACAGATATGCAGTATTTT. Translation gives CSASPGQGVLRTDMQYF.

This clonotype came up a few times. The chain links TRBV6-1 to TRBJ2-5, with 10 bases lining up with TRBD2. The DNA end is a closer match to TRBJ2-7, so the J assignment may be wrong. This CDR3 comprises 14 residues. The V gene's germline CDR1 is MNHNS and CDR2 SASEGT. DNA of the CDR3: TGTGCCAGCAGTTCCATAGCGGGGGGCTCCGAGCAGTACTTC. Translated: CASSSIAGGSEQYF.

Only a few counts were recorded for this clonotype. This chain links TRBV10-3 with TRBJ2-1; unclear D gene. This CDR3 is 15 amino acids long. V lost 0 bases to trimming and J lost 0 bases, with 6 bases between them. Germline loops: CDR1 ENHRY, CDR2 SYGVKD. The CDR3 region is CAISESDGSYNEQFF. The CDR3 nucleotides read TGTGCCATCAGTGAGTCGGACGGCTCCTACAATGAGCAGTTCTTC.

This chain connects TRBV29-1 to TRBJ2-5, with TRBD1 as a possible D gene (5 bases). The DNA end lines up better with TRBJ2-7; the J call may be wrong. The length of the CDR3 is 12 residues. Germline CDR1 SQVTM, CDR2 ANQGSEA. The CDR3 DNA sequence: TGCAGCGTTGAAGACAGGGTCAACGAGCAGTACTTC. Translated: CSVEDRVNEQYF.

The chain couples TRBV7-9 to TRBJ1-4; the D gene is possibly TRBD1 (5 bases). V shed 4 bases and J shed 5 bases, with 5 bases lying between them. There are 12 residues in the CDR3. Germline V CDR1 and CDR2: SEHNR, FQNEAQ (reference sequence). CDR3 region: CASSWDNEKLFF. Here the CDR3 DNA reads TGTGCCAGCAGCTGGGACAATGAAAAACTGTTTTTT.

Concerning this clonotype itself: One junction end does not reproduce the germline sequence, and a read error may be involved. This sequence joins TRBV6-6 and TRBJ1-4; a possible D gene is TRBD1 (5 bases). The germline V gene has CDR1 MNHNY and CDR2 SVGAGI (reference sequence). The CDR3 is made up of 15 amino acids. CDR3 nucleotides: TGTGCCAGCAGTCCACCCGGGGCAGCTAATGAAGAACTGTTTTTT. This encodes CASSPPGAANEELFF.

This clonotype was seen a handful of times. The chain combines TRBV5-1 with TRBJ1-2; 7 nucleotides agree with TRBD1. V lost 4 bases, J lost 3 bases, and 6 bases stayed unmatched. Germline CDR1 SGHRS, CDR2 YFSETQ. The CDR3 runs to 14 residues. CDR3 nucleotide sequence: TGCGCCAGCAGCCGGGAGGGGGCGGACTATGGCTACACCTTC. Encoded protein: CASSREGADYGYTF. The complete variable domain, with remaining parts taken from reference TRBV5-1 and TRBJ1-2, reads KAGVTQTPRYLIKTRGQQVTLSCSPISGHRSVSWYQQTPGQGLQFLFEYFSETQRNKGNFPGRFSGRQFSNSRSEMNVSTLELGDSALYLCASSREGADYGYTFGSGTRLTVV.

V gene TRBV6-5 combines with J gene TRBJ2-5; unclear D gene. CDR1 is MNHEY, CDR2 SVGAGI, per germline. This CDR3 has 14 amino acids. V dropped 7 bases and J dropped 11 bases, with 23 bases sitting between them. CDR3 bases: TGTGCCAGCACCCAGGTGCGGCCGTTGGTCAAGCAGTACTTC. It yields the protein CASTQVRPLVKQYF.

This clonotype was recorded a few times. The rearrangement uses TRBV5-1 and TRBJ2-1; TRBD1 or TRBD2 may be the D gene (6 bases each). V gave up 4 bases and J gave up 6 bases, with 20 bases separating them. The CDR3 runs to 16 residues. Germline V CDR1 and CDR2: SGHRS, YFSETQ. CDR3 DNA: TGCGCCAGCAGCATTCCCTTGGGGGGCCACGGCAATGAGCAGTTCTTC. Translation gives CASSIPLGGHGNEQFF.

This clonotype turned up a few times. V gene TRBV29-1 combines with J gene TRBJ2-2, with D perhaps matching TRBD1 (6 bases). The CDR3 is 13 amino acids. V lost 5 bases to trimming and J lost 6 bases, with 13 bases between them. In germline, CDR1 is SQVTM, CDR2 ANQGSEA. The CDR3 nucleotides read TGCAGCGTTCCACAGGGTCAGTCCGGGGAGCTGTTTTTT. Its protein product is CSVPQGQSGELFF.

A single count supports this clonotype. The chain recombines TRBV24-1 with TRBJ2-2, with D unresolved. From germline, CDR1 is KGHDR and CDR2 SFDVKD. V lost 0 bases to trimming and J lost 6 bases, with 4 bases between them. This CDR3 has 13 residues. The CDR3 nucleotides read TGTGCCACCAGTGATTTGCAACCCGGGGAGCTGTTTTTT. Translated, it gives CATSDLQPGELFF.

This clonotype appeared a few times. The gene calls are TRBV7-3 and TRBJ2-7; 7 positions match TRBD2. Trimming took 2 bases from V and 2 from J; bases not matched to a gene: 3. This CDR3 is 14 amino acids long. Germline assignment: CDR1 SGHTA and CDR2 FQGTGA. As DNA, the CDR3 is TGTGCCAGCAGCTTACGGACTAGGCCCTACGAGCAGTACTTC. Amino acids: CASSLRTRPYEQYF.